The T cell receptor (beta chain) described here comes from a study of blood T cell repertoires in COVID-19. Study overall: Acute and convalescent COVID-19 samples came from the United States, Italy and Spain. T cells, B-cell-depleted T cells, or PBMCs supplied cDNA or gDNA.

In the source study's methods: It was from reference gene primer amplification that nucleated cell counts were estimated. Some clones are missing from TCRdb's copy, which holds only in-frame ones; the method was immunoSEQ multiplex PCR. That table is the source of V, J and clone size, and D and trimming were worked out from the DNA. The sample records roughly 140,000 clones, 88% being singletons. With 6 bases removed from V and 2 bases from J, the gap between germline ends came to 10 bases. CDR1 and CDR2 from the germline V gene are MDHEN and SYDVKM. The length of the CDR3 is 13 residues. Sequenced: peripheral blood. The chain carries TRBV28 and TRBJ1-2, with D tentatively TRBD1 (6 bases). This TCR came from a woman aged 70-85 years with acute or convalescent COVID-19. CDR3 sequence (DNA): TGTGCCAGCAGAAGGACAGCCAACTATGGCTACACCTTC. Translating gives CASRRTANYGYTF.